The 17 T cell receptor beta chains in this list originate from one sample, sequenced in a study of blood T cell repertoires in COVID-19. Data came from immunoSEQ multiplex PCR; TCRdb stores just in-frame clones and leaves some out. The data contain 40,000 or so clones, about 90% of them singletons. Source material: peripheral blood. The source of these receptors is a young woman in a cohort sampled during active COVID-19.

This clone was detected only a few times. The chain joins TRBV7-4 to TRBJ1-5; TRBD1 might be the D (5 bases). There are 18 residues in the CDR3. CDR1 and CDR2 (germline): SGHVT, SQSDAQ. V lost 5 bases, J lost 1 base, and 21 bases lay in between. CDR3 sequence reads: CASSLPCSRQLSNQPQHF. CDR3 DNA: TGTGCCAGCAGCCTCCCCTGTTCTCGACAGCTAAGCAATCAGCCCCAGCATTTT.

The rearrangement uses TRBV10-2 and TRBJ1-2; no firm D call. Germline CDR1 WSHSY, CDR2 SAAADI. CDR3 length: 13 residues. V was cut by 6 bases and J by 4 bases, with 12 bases left in between. As DNA, the CDR3 is TGCGCCAGCAGAGATACACCCAGCTATGGCTACACCTTC. It codes for CASRDTPSYGYTF.

The rearrangement uses TRBV12-3 or TRBV12-4 and TRBJ1-1; 8 nucleotides line up with TRBD1. Trimming took 6 bases from V and 10 from J; bases not matched to a gene: 7. The CDR3 extends over 12 amino acids. CDR3 DNA sequence: TGTGCCAGCAGAACAGGGGGACCACCAGCTTTCTTT. The encoded protein is CASRTGGPPAFF.

The J gene is TRBJ2-7, the V gene TRBV20-1; TRBD2 matches at 14 bases. The CDR3 runs to 15 residues. V shed 3 bases and J 7 bases; nucleotides not matched to a gene: 8. Germline CDR1 reads DFQATT; CDR2 reads SNEGSKA (reference sequence). The CDR3 coding sequence is TGCAGTGCTAGTAGACTAGCGGGAGGGGATGGGGAGCAGTACTTC. As protein: CSASRLAGGDGEQYF.

This clone was recorded only once. The chain combines TRBV19 with TRBJ1-5; perhaps TRBD1 as D (6 bases). Trimming removed 8 bases from V and 2 bases from J, with 10 bases in between. The CDR3 spans 13 residues. The germline gives CDR1 LNHDA, CDR2 SQIVND (reference sequence). The CDR3 DNA reads TGTGCCAGTGGTAAGGGGGGCAATCAGCCCCAGCATTTT. It is translated as CASGKGGNQPQHF.

This clone occurred once. The CDR3 spells CASRRSQNEKLFF. CDR3 nucleotides: TGTGCCAGCAGACGGAGTCAAAATGAAAAACTGTTTTTT. The gene calls are TRBV7-9 and TRBJ1-4; D remains unclear. CDR3 length equals 13 residues. The V gene lost 6 bases and the J gene lost 5 bases, with 10 bases spanning the gap. CDR1 and CDR2 from the germline V gene are SEHNR and FQNEAQ (reference sequence).

V gene TRBV28 combines with J gene TRBJ1-2, with D tentatively TRBD1 (6 bases). V shed 5 bases and J shed 0 bases, with 16 bases lying between them. CDR1 MDHEN and CDR2 SYDVKM come from the germline V gene. The CDR3 has 16 amino acids. The CDR3 coding sequence is TGTGCCAGCAGTGGGCCGGACAGCAACACTAACTATGGCTACACCTTC. Protein product: CASSGPDSNTNYGYTF.

The chain recombines TRBV29-1 with TRBJ1-2; 7 bases agree with TRBD1. Germline CDR1 is SQVTM and CDR2 is ANQGSEA. This CDR3 has 16 residues. The junction had 14 bases not matched to a gene; V was cut back by 5 bases and J by 2 bases. CDR3 residues: CSVPRGGQAPNYGYTF. CDR3 nucleotides: TGCAGCGTTCCAAGGGGTGGACAGGCACCCAACTATGGCTACACCTTC.

The chain has TRBV2 and TRBJ2-7, with 8 bases fitting TRBD2. This CDR3 comprises 15 residues. Germline V lookup: CDR1 SNHLY, CDR2 FYNNEI. V shed 7 bases, J shed 1 base, and the junction held 9 bases outside the gene matches. This CDR3 is CASMKAGVGSYEQYF. The CDR3 DNA reads as TGTGCCAGCATGAAAGCGGGGGTGGGGTCCTACGAGCAGTACTTC.

The genes are TRBV4-1 and TRBJ2-7; TRBD2 matches 7 bases. In germline, CDR1 is MGHRA, CDR2 YSYEKL. J lost 5 bases, V lost 0 bases, and 7 bases had no gene match. This CDR3 is built from 15 residues. The CDR3 DNA follows: TGCGCCAGCAGCCAAGATCCCGGGGGGTGGAACGAGCAGTACTTC. It translates to CASSQDPGGWNEQYF.

The genes are TRBV6-4 and TRBJ2-2; 14 bases map to TRBD2. Germline V gene data show CDR1 as MRHNA and CDR2 as SNTAGT. Germline trimming cut 0 bases from V and 9 bases from J; bases unmatched to any gene: 9. The CDR3 totals 18 residues. The CDR3 sequence is CASSDSIPGTSGSRELFF. CDR3 nucleotides: TGTGCCAGCAGTGACTCGATCCCCGGGACTAGCGGGAGCCGGGAGCTGTTTTTT.

This sequence joins TRBV9 and TRBJ1-2; 7 bases map to TRBD1. Germline trimming cut 3 bases from V and 4 bases from J; bases unmatched to any gene: 21. This CDR3 comprises 19 residues. Looked up from germline, CDR1 is SGDLS and CDR2 is YYNGEE. The CDR3 DNA is TGTGCCAGCAGCGGATTAACAGGGGTCCAGAAAACTTTTTTCTATGGCTACACCTTC. Its protein product is CASSGLTGVQKTFFYGYTF.

The J gene is TRBJ2-1, the V gene TRBV28, with 14 nucleotides matching TRBD2. The CDR3 is made up of 16 amino acids. Germline-derived CDR1 and CDR2 are MDHEN and SYDVKM. The ends lost 6 bases at V and 10 bases at J; junction bases unmatched: 11. CDR3 residues: CASRTGGLAGAGEQFF. CDR3 nucleotide sequence: TGTGCCAGCAGGACCGGGGGACTAGCGGGAGCGGGGGAGCAGTTCTTC.

This chain links TRBV7-9 with TRBJ1-4, with a possible D match to TRBD1 (5 bases). V lost 5 bases and J 4 bases, leaving 14 bases between the germline ends. Looked up from germline, CDR1 is SEHNR and CDR2 is FQNEAQ (reference sequence). The CDR3 consists of 15 residues. The CDR3 DNA is TGTGCCAGCAGCGGTCGGGGGGTCGGTAATGAAAAACTGTTTTTT. This translates into CASSGRGVGNEKLFF.

V usage is TRBV28 and J usage is TRBJ2-1, with D perhaps matching TRBD2 (5 bases). There are 13 residues in the CDR3. Trimming removed 10 bases from V and 5 bases from J, with 15 bases in between. In germline, CDR1 is MDHEN, CDR2 SYDVKM. The CDR3 loop reads CAIIGGPNNEQFF. CDR3 DNA: TGTGCCATCATAGGAGGCCCTAACAATGAGCAGTTCTTC.

V usage is TRBV9 and J usage is TRBJ2-5, with TRBD2 as a possible D gene (5 bases). This CDR3 has 15 residues. The germline CDR1 and CDR2 sequences are SGDLS and YYNGEE. Trimming removed 3 bases from V and 4 bases from J, with 16 bases in between. This chain's CDR3 is CASSASDYRGETQYF. The CDR3 nucleotides are TGTGCCAGCAGCGCCTCGGATTACCGGGGAGAGACCCAGTACTTC. The variable domain in full, with the rest retrieved from reference TRBV9 and TRBJ2-5, is DSGVTQTPKHLITATGQRVTLRCSPRSGDLSVYWYQQSLDQGLQFLIQYYNGEERAKGNILERFSAQQFPDLHSELNLSSLELGDSALYFCASSASDYRGETQYFGPGTRLLVL.

This chain joins TRBV2 and TRBJ2-1; the D gene is possibly TRBD2 (5 bases). From germline, CDR1 is SNHLY and CDR2 FYNNEI. V dropped 4 bases and J dropped 8 bases, with 9 bases sitting between them. This CDR3 contains 12 residues. The CDR3 protein is CASSVRADEQFF. The DNA for the CDR3 is TGTGCCAGCAGTGTCAGAGCGGATGAGCAGTTCTTC.